The TCR beta chain described here comes from a study of human T cells and chemical hapten exposure. Whole-study findings and limits: Expanded TCRs produced significantly more large CDR3 similarity clusters than controls did. After DPC sensitization, TCRs above 1 in 1000 frequency showed no change.

In the original analysis: TCRs per sample had a median of around 98,000 and ranged from roughly 20,000 to 700,000. TCRdb independently ran MiXCR on the RACE reads; one entry per CDR3 protein. The V and J calls were determined by TCRdb, not by the authors. The sample yields 180,000 or so distinct CDR3 sequences, just under 30% seen once. The V and J ends lost 5 bases and 1 base respectively, with 12 bases between them. This CDR3 is 16 amino acids long. Germline V lookup: CDR1 MNHEY, CDR2 SVGAGI. Regarding this clonotype: Antigen specificity is unknown.

The time point here: pre-sensitization, week 0. Treatment here: therapeutic diphenylcyclopropenone sensitization with weekly scalp DPC. The chain is built from TRBV6-5 and TRBJ1-6; the D gene is possibly TRBD1 (5 bases). This sample comprised whole blood, obtained in connection with sensitization to the hapten diphenylcyclopropenone (DPC). The TCR was taken from a woman aged 25 to 39 with alopecia areata. Some clones in this sample may be carry-over from other donors' samples. CDR3 DNA sequence: TGTGCCAGCAGTCGGGGGAAGGGGTCCTATAATTCACCCCTCCACTTT. This codes for CASSRGKGSYNSPLHF.